The 15 T cell receptor beta chains below come from one sample, sequenced in a study of beta chain features in type 1 diabetes. The sequenced template was cDNA made from the entire isolated RNA. The data were produced by immunoSEQ multiplex PCR, yet TCRdb's version contains in-frame clones alone and is incomplete. The sample has under 250,000 clones, around 14% seen once. Sequences were obtained from naive CD4+ T cells from blood. These receptor sequences come from a middle-aged woman in good health.

This chain connects TRBV5-1 to TRBJ2-3; TRBD2 matches at 9 bases. This CDR3 is built from 17 residues. After removal of 7 bases from V and 0 bases from J, the junction contained 12 bases not matched to a gene. Germline V gene data show CDR1 as SGHRS and CDR2 as YFSETQ. The CDR3 nucleotides are TGCGCCAGCGGCCCGAGAGCGGGGGGCCCTAGCACAGATACGCAGTATTTT. Encoded protein: CASGPRAGGPSTDTQYF.

In its sample, this clone was seen a few times. This rearrangement joins TRBV19 to TRBJ2-7; 9 nucleotides align to TRBD1. J lost 4 bases, V lost 1 base, and 8 bases had no gene match. Germline assignment: CDR1 LNHDA and CDR2 SQIVND (reference sequence). There are 16 residues in the CDR3. CDR3 loop: CASSIASGTGRYEQYF. Written as DNA, the CDR3 is TGTGCCAGTAGTATAGCCTCCGGGACAGGGCGATACGAGCAGTACTTC. The whole variable domain, filled in from reference TRBV19 and TRBJ2-7, reads DGGITQSPKYLFRKEGQNVTLSCEQNLNHDAMYWYRQDPGQGLRLIYYSQIVNDFQKGDIAEGYSVSREKKESFPLTVTSAQKNPTAFYLCASSIASGTGRYEQYFGPGTRLTVT.

The chain employs TRBV7-9 and TRBJ1-1; D call uncertain. Trimming removed 1 base at V and 3 bases at J, with 6 bases between. The CDR3 has 13 amino acids. Germline V CDR1 and CDR2: SEHNR, FQNEAQ (reference sequence). The DNA for the CDR3 is TGTGCCAGCAGCTTAGACGGTTACACTGAAGCTTTCTTT. Protein product: CASSLDGYTEAFF.

The chain has TRBV28 and TRBJ1-2, with no clear D. Germline loops: CDR1 MDHEN, CDR2 SYDVKM. Between the trimmed V and J ends, which lost 3 bases and 1 base, there was a span of 9 bases. CDR3 length equals 14 residues. The CDR3 reads CASSLGSYNYGYTF. DNA for the CDR3: TGTGCCAGCAGTTTGGGCAGCTATAACTATGGCTACACCTTC.

This chain uses TRBV1 with TRBJ2-7; the table's D gene call, TRBD2, was not cross checked with the DNA. TRBV1 corresponds to a pseudogene. The CDR3 extends over 17 amino acids. This chain's CDR3 is CTSSQPTTSGGQYEQYF. CDR3 nucleotides: TGCACCAGCAGCCAACCTACCACTAGCGGGGGTCAGTACGAGCAGTACTTC.

The CDR3 DNA reads as TGCAGCGTCGAATTGGGTAGCCCTGAAGCTTTCTTT. Encoded protein: CSVELGSPEAFF. The chain uses TRBV29-1 and TRBJ1-1; D uncertain. The CDR3 length is 12 residues. V was trimmed by 6 bases and J by 6 bases, leaving 14 bases between them. The V gene's germline CDR1 is SQVTM and CDR2 ANQGSEA.

This clone showed up just once. The chain uses TRBV6-5 and TRBJ1-1, with D possibly being TRBD1 (6 bases). The germline gives CDR1 MNHEY, CDR2 SVGAGI. This CDR3 region has 12 residues. The V gene lost 5 bases and the J gene lost 6 bases, with 10 bases spanning the gap. CDR3 in DNA: TGTGCCAGCAGTGGCAGGGGTGCTGAAGCTTTCTTT. Its translation is CASSGRGAEAFF.

This clone appeared a few times. V and J are TRBV27 and TRBJ2-5, with TRBD2 identical over 8 bases. Germline-derived CDR1 and CDR2 are MNHEY and SMNVEV (reference sequence). Trimming at V came to 6 bases and at J to 4 bases, leaving 7 bases not matched to a gene. CDR3 size: 14 residues. This chain's CDR3 is CASSLQTSGETQYF. The CDR3 bases are TGTGCCAGCAGCCTTCAAACTAGCGGAGAGACCCAGTACTTC.

This clone occurred a few times. The chain is built from TRBV11-2 and TRBJ2-7; 7 bases are shared with TRBD2. CDR3 length: 12 amino acids. With 5 bases clipped from V and 9 bases from J, the junction kept 7 bases outside the gene matches. Germline CDR1 reads SGHAT; CDR2 reads FQNNGV. The CDR3 here is CASSLYSGGQYF. In nucleotides, the CDR3 is TGTGCCAGCAGCCTGTACTCGGGAGGGCAGTACTTC.

This clone showed up just a few times. The V call is TRBV2, the J call TRBJ1-2; maybe TRBD1 (5 bases). Germline V gene sequence: CDR1 SNHLY, CDR2 FYNNEI. Trimming removed 5 bases from V and 3 bases from J, with 16 bases in between. There are 15 residues in the CDR3. This CDR3 is CASSNRQRLDYGYTF. The DNA for the CDR3 is TGTGCCAGCAGTAACCGACAGAGACTGGACTATGGCTACACCTTC.

This clone was counted a few times. V usage is TRBV18 and J usage is TRBJ2-6; D gene ambiguous. Trimming pared 0 bases from V and 2 bases from J, leaving 8 bases between. The CDR3 loop spans 16 amino acids. The germline V gene encodes CDR1 KGHSH and CDR2 LQKENI. Here the CDR3 DNA reads TGTGCCAGCTCACCACCCGGCCTAGCTGGGGCCAACGTCCTGACTTTC. This translates into CASSPPGLAGANVLTF.

This clone was observed a handful of times. The rearrangement links TRBV5-1 to TRBJ2-5; D is ambiguous. V lost 2 bases, J lost 5 bases, and 7 bases lay in between. The length of the CDR3 is 12 residues. CDR1 and CDR2 (germline): SGHRS, YFSETQ. CDR3 in DNA: TGCGCCAGCAGCTTCCCGGGTGAGACCCAGTACTTC. Protein product: CASSFPGETQYF.

This clone turned up a few times. J is TRBJ1-2 and V is TRBV4-2; D is unresolved. This CDR3 is built from 15 residues. Trimming left V 1 base short and J 1 base short, with 10 bases between. The germline CDR1 and CDR2 sequences are LGHNA and YNFKEQ. In nucleotides, the CDR3 is TGTGCCAGCAGCCAAGTCAGAGGACTTAACTATGGCTACACCTTC. It specifies CASSQVRGLNYGYTF.

This sequence joins TRBV28 and TRBJ2-1; 8 nucleotides agree with TRBD2. V shed 7 bases and J 8 bases; nucleotides not matched to a gene: 13. CDR1 is MDHEN, CDR2 SYDVKM, per germline. The CDR3 extends over 15 amino acids. This CDR3 reads CASTTPGLGTYEQFF. The CDR3 DNA reads as TGTGCCAGCACGACACCGGGACTAGGGACCTATGAGCAGTTCTTC.

V and J are TRBV19 and TRBJ2-2; a weak D match, TRBD2 (5 bases). CDR3 length: 14 amino acids. V dropped 8 bases and J dropped 7 bases, with 17 bases sitting between them. CDR1 and CDR2 (germline): LNHDA, SQIVND (reference sequence). The CDR3 DNA is TGTGCCAGTTATCCGACACCGGCGGGCGGGGAGCTGTTTTTT. It yields the protein CASYPTPAGGELFF. Drawing the rest from reference TRBV19 and TRBJ2-2, the complete variable domain is DGGITQSPKYLFRKEGQNVTLSCEQNLNHDAMYWYRQDPGQGLRLIYYSQIVNDFQKGDIAEGYSVSREKKESFPLTVTSAQKNPTAFYLCASYPTPAGGELFFGEGSRLTVL.